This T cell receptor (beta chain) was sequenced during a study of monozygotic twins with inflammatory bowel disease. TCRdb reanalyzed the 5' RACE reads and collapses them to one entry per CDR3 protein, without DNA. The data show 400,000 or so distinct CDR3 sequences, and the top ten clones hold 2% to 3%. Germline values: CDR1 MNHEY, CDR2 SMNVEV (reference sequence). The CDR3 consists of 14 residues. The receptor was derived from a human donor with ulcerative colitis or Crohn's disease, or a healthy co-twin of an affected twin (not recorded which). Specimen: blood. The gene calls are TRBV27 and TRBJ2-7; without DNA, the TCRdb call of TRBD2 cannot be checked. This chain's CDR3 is CASSYEGSSYEQYF.